The clone carrying this T cell receptor (beta chain) showed up just a few times. Antigen unknown. This may be a read error: a much more frequent sequence differs by one nucleotide. The sample comes from a study of breast tumors, draining lymph nodes, adjacent tissues. Study-level results: Compared with lymph nodes, tumors were less diverse; compared with nontumor tissue, more. Compared with basal-like, luminal-like tumors shared significantly more repertoire with nontumor tissue. Most tumor T cells seemingly derive from lymph node, then expand in tumor. That most tumor T cells come from lymph nodes remained unproven.

Germline lookup yields CDR1 LNHDA and CDR2 SQIVND (reference sequence). CDR3 length equals 17 residues. Samples came from axillary lymph nodes draining the breast cancer. TCRdb re-derived calls from the multiplex PCR reads in MiXCR, one entry per CDR3 protein. The sample lists some 230,000 distinct CDR3 sequences, 34% occurring once. This receptor was identified in a female donor with breast cancer. Some clones in this sample may be carry-over from other donors' samples. This chain uses TRBV19 with TRBJ2-2; 11 bases match TRBD2. The source material was axillary lymph node tissue. In nucleotides, the CDR3 is TGTGCCAGTAGTATAGGGACTAGCGGGTGGGGCACCGGGGAGCTGTCTTTT. Its translation: CASSIGTSGWGTGELSF. The entire variable domain, with the rest obtained from reference TRBV19 and TRBJ2-2, is as follows: DGGITQSPKYLFRKEGQNVTLSCEQNLNHDAMYWYRQDPGQGLRLIYYSQIVNDFQKGDIAEGYSVSREKKESFPLTVTSAQKNPTAFYLCASSIGTSGWGTGELSFGEGSRLTVL.